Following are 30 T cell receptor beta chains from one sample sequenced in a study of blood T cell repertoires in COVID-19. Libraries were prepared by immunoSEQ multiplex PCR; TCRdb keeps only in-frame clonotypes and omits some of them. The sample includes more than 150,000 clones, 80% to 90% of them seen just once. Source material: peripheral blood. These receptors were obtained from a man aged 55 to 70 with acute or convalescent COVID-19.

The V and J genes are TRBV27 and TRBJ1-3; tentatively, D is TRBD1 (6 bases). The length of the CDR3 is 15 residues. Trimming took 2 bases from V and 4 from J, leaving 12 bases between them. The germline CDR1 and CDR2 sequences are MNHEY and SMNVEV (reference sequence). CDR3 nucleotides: TGTGCCAGCAGTTTAGCGGGGGCGCGGGGAAACACCATATATTTT. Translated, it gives CASSLAGARGNTIYF.

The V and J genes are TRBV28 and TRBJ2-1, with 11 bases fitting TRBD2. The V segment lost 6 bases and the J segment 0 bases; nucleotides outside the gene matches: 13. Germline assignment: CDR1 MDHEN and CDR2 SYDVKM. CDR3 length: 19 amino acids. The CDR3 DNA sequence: TGTGCCAGCAGCAAGAGGACTAGCGGGCGCCTCCCCTCCTACAATGAGCAGTTCTTC. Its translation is CASSKRTSGRLPSYNEQFF.

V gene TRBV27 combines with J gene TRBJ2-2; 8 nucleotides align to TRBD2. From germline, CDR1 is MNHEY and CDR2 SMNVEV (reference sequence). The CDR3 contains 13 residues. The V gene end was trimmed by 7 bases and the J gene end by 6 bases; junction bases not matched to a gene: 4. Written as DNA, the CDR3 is TGTGCCAGCACCCGGACTAGCCCCGGGGAGCTGTTTTTT. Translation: CASTRTSPGELFF.

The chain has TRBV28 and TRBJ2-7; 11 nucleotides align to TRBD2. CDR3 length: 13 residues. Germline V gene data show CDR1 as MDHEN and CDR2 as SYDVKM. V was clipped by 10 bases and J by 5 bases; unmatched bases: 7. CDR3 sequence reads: CATWSSGGHEQYF. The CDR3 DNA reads TGTGCCACTTGGTCTAGCGGGGGGCACGAGCAGTACTTC.

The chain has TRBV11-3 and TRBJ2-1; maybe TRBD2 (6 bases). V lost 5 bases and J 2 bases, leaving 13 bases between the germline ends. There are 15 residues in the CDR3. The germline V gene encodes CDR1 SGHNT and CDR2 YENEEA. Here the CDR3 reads CASSPGRGTYNEQFF. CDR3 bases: TGTGCCAGCAGCCCAGGGCGCGGGACCTACAATGAGCAGTTCTTC. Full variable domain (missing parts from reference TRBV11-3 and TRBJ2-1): EAGVVQSPRYKIIEKKQPVAFWCNPISGHNTLYWYLQNLGQGPELLIRYENEEAVDDSQLPKDRFSAERLKGVDSTLKIQPAELGDSAVYLCASSPGRGTYNEQFFGPGTRLTVL.

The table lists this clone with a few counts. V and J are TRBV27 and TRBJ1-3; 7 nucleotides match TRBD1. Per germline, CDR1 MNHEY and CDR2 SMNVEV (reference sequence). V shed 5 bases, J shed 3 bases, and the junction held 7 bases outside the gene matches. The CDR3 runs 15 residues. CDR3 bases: TGTGCCAGCAGTCCCTCTTGGACAGGTGGAAACACCATATATTTT. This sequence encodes CASSPSWTGGNTIYF.

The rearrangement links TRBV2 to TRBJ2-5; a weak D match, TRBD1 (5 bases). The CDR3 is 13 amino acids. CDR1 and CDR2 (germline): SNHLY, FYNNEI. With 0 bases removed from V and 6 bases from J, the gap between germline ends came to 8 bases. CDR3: CASSEAGPKTQYF. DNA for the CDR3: TGTGCCAGCAGTGAAGCGGGGCCGAAGACCCAGTACTTC.

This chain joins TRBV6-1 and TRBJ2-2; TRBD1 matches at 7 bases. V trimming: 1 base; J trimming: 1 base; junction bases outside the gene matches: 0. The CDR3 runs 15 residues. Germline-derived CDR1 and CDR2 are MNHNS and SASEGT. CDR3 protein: CASSEGTGNTGELFF. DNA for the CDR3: TGTGCCAGCAGTGAAGGGACAGGGAACACCGGGGAGCTGTTTTTT.

DNA for the CDR3: TGTGCCAGCTCACCGCAGGCGGGCGCGCAGGAGACCCAGTACTTC. Translating it yields CASSPQAGAQETQYF. V gene TRBV18 combines with J gene TRBJ2-5; tentative D call: TRBD2 (5 bases). Germline V lookup: CDR1 KGHSH, CDR2 LQKENI. CDR3 length equals 15 residues. V lost 3 bases to trimming and J lost 5 bases, with 16 bases between them.

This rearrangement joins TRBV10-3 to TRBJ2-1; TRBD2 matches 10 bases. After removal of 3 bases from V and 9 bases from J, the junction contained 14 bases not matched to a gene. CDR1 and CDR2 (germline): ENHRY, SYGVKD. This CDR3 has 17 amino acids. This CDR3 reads CAISDITLAGAWSEQFF. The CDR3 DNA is TGTGCCATCAGTGACATCACTCTAGCGGGAGCATGGAGTGAGCAGTTCTTC.

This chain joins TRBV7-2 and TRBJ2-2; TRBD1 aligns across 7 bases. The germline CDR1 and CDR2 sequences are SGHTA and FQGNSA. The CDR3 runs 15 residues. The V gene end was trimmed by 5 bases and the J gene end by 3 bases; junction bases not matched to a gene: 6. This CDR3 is CASSLGQAYTGELFF. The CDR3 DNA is TGTGCCAGCAGCCTAGGACAGGCCTACACCGGGGAGCTGTTTTTT.

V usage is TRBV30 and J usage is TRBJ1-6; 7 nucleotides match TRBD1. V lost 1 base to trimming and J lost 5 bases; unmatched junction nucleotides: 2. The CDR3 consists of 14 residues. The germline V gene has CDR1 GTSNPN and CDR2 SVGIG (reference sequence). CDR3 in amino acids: CAWSAGTDNSPLHF. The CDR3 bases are TGTGCCTGGAGTGCCGGGACAGATAATTCACCCCTCCACTTT.

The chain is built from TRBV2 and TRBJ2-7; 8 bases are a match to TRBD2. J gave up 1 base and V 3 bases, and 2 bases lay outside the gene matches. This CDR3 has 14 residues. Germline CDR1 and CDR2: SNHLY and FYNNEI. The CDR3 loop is CASSEAGGSYEQYF. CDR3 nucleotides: TGTGCCAGCAGTGAGGCGGGAGGATCCTACGAGCAGTACTTC.

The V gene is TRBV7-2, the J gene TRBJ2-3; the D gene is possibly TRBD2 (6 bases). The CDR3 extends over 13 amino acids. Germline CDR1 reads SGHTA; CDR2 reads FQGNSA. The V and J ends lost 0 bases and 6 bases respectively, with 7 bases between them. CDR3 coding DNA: TGTGCCAGCAGCTTAGCTCGGGAGGATACGCAGTATTTT. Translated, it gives CASSLAREDTQYF.

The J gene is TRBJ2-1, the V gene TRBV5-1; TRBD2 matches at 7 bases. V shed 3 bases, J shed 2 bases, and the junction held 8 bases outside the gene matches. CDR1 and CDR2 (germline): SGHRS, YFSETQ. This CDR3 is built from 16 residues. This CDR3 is CASSYLERGTYNEQFF. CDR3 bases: TGCGCCAGCAGCTACCTTGAGCGGGGCACCTACAATGAGCAGTTCTTC. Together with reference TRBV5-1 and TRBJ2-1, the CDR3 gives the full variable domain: KAGVTQTPRYLIKTRGQQVTLSCSPISGHRSVSWYQQTPGQGLQFLFEYFSETQRNKGNFPGRFSGRQFSNSRSEMNVSTLELGDSALYLCASSYLERGTYNEQFFGPGTRLTVL.

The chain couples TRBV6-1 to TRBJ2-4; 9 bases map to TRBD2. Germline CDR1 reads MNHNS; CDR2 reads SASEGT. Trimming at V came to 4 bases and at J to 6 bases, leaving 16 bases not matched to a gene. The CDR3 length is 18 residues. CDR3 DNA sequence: TGTGCCAGCAGTGCCCCGGCGGGAGGGGGCCCCGGTGGAAACATTCAGTACTTC. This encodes CASSAPAGGGPGGNIQYF.

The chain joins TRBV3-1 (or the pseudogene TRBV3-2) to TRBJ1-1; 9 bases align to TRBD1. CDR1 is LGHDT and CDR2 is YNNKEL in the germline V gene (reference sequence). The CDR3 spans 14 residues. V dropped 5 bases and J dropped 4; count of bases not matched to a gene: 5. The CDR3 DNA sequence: TGTGCCAGCAGCGGACAGGGGATGGGCACTGAAGCTTTCTTT. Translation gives CASSGQGMGTEAFF.

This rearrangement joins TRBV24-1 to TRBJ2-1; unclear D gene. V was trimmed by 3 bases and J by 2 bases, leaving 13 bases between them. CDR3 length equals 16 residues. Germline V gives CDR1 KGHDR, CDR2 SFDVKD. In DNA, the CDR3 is TGTGCCACCAGTGATCCGTCGCGTTCAACCTACAATGAGCAGTTCTTC. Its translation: CATSDPSRSTYNEQFF.

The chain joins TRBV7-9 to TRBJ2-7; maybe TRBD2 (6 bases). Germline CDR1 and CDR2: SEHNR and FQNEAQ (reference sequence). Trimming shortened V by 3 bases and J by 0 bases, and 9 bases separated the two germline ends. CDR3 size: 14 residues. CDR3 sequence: CASSFGTFSYEQYF. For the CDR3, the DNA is TGTGCCAGCAGCTTTGGGACTTTCTCCTACGAGCAGTACTTC.

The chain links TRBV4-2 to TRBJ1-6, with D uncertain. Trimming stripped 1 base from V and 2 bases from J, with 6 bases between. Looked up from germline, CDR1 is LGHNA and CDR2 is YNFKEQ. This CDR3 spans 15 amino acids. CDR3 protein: CASSQAAAYNSPLHF. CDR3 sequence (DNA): TGTGCCAGCAGCCAAGCGGCGGCCTATAATTCACCCCTCCACTTT.

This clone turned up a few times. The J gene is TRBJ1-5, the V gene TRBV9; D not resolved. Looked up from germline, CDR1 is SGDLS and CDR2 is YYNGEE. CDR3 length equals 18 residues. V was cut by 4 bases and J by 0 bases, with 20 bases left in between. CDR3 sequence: CASSPTPAGTYSNQPQHF. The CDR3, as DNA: TGTGCCAGCAGCCCAACCCCAGCGGGAACCTATAGCAATCAGCCCCAGCATTTT.

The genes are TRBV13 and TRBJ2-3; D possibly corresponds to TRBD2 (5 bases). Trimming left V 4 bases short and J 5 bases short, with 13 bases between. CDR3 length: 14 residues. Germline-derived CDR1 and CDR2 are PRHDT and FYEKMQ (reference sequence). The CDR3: CASSSYDEGDTQYF. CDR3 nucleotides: TGTGCCAGCAGCTCCTACGATGAGGGAGATACGCAGTATTTT.

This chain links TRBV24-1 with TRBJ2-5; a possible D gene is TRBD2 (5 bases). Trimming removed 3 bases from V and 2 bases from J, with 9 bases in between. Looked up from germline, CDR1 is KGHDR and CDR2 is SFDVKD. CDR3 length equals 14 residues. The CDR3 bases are TGTGCCACCAGTGATACGAGGGCTCAAGAGACCCAGTACTTC. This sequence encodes CATSDTRAQETQYF.

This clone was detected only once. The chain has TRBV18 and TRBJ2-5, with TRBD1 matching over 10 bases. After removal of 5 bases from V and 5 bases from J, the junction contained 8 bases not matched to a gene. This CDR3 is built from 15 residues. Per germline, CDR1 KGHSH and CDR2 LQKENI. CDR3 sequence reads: CASSTGTGAWETQYF. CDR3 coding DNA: TGTGCCAGCTCAACTGGGACAGGGGCTTGGGAGACCCAGTACTTC. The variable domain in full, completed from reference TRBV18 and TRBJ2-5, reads NAGVMQNPRHLVRRRGQEARLRCSPMKGHSHVYWYRQLPEEGLKFMVYLQKENIIDESGMPKERFSAEFPKEGPSILRIQQVVRGDSAAYFCASSTGTGAWETQYFGPGTRLLVL.

The CDR3 nucleotides read TGTGCCAGCAGTCAAGCGAACACTGAAGCTTTCTTT. Amino acids: CASSQANTEAFF. J is TRBJ1-1 and V is TRBV28; unclear D gene. V lost 5 bases and J 1 base, leaving 5 bases between the germline ends. Germline values: CDR1 MDHEN, CDR2 SYDVKM. CDR3 length equals 12 residues.

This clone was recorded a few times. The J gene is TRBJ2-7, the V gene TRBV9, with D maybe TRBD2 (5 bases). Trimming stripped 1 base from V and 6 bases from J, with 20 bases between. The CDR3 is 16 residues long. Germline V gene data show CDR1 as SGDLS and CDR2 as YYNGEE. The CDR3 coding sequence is TGTGCCAGCAGCGTATCGTCGGCTAGCTTCGCGGGCGAGCAGTACTTC. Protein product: CASSVSSASFAGEQYF.

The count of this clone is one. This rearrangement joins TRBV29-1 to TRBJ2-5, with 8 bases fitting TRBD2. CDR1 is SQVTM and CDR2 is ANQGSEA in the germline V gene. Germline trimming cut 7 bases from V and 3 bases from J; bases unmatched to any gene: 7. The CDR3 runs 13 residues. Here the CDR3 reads CSARRGAEETQYF. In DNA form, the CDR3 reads TGCAGCGCTCGGCGGGGGGCAGAAGAGACCCAGTACTTC.

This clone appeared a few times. The CDR3 loop reads CASSPDRGPYEQYF. The DNA for the CDR3 is TGTGCCAGCAGCCCGGACAGGGGACCCTACGAGCAGTACTTC. The genes are TRBV5-8 and TRBJ2-7; TRBD1 aligns across 9 bases. V lost 4 bases, J lost 2 bases, and 4 bases stayed unmatched. Germline V lookup: CDR1 SGHTS, CDR2 YDEGEE. The CDR3 totals 14 residues. The variable domain in full, completed from reference TRBV5-8 and TRBJ2-7, reads EAGVTQSPTHLIKTRGQQATLRCSPISGHTSVYWYQQALGLGLQFLLWYDEGEERNRGNFPPRFSGRQFPNYSSELNVNALELEDSALYLCASSPDRGPYEQYFGPGTRLTVT.

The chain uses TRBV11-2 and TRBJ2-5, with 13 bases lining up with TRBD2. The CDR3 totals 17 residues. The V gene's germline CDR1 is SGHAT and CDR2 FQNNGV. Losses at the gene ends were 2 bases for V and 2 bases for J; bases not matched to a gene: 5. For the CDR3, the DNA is TGTGCCAGCAGCTTACTACTAGCGGGAGGGGGGCAAGAGACCCAGTACTTC. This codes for CASSLLLAGGGQETQYF.

The CDR3 DNA sequence: TGTGCCAGTAGGGGGATCGGGACTAGCGGGAGGGATGAGCAGTTCTTC. Its protein is CASRGIGTSGRDEQFF. V is TRBV19 and J is TRBJ2-1; 16 bases are shared with TRBD2. The ends lost 6 bases at V and 8 bases at J; junction bases unmatched: 7. CDR1 is LNHDA and CDR2 is SQIVND in the germline V gene (reference sequence). There are 16 residues in the CDR3.